Listed below are T cell receptor beta chains from one sample, sequenced in a study of Graves' ophthalmopathy and Graves' hyperthyroidism. TCRdb re-analysed the multiplex PCR reads in MiXCR, keeping a single row per CDR3 protein. The sample contains approximately 540,000 distinct CDR3 sequences, under 40% of which appear only once. The specimen was peripheral blood or thyroid tissue (not recorded which). The receptors were sampled from an adult man with Graves' hyperthyroidism. Each CDR3 is given with its conserved first and last residue. D genes are given only for firm matches. Not every row has a clone size; where given, it reads once, few, many or a size class.

many	TRBJ2-6	TRBV4-2	NA	CASSQAVGRAGANVLTF
many	TRBJ1-1	TRBV5-1	NA	CASSLGSRGANTEAFF
NA	TRBJ2-3	TRBV25-1	NA	CASSFPPGGPGTDTQYF
NA	TRBJ2-5	TRBV7-9	TRBD1	CASSKRTGLYQETQYF
many	TRBJ1-1	TRBV4-1	NA	CASSQAYSGRAEAFF
many	TRBJ2-7	TRBV20-1	NA	CSARGLAFGSYEQYF
many	TRBJ1-4	TRBV7-9	NA	CASSGGPTNEKLFF
NA	TRBJ1-1	TRBV28	TRBD1	CASSTLGTDYMNTEAFF
many	TRBJ2-5	TRBV5-8	NA	CASSWEGIGETQYF
NA	TRBJ2-1	TRBV10-3	TRBD2	CAISEASGNEQFF
NA	TRBJ2-5	TRBV20-1	NA	CSARGDRETQYF
NA	TRBJ2-7	TRBV20-1	NA	CSASPPREQYF
once	TRBJ2-5	TRBV2	NA	CASSASRGIGETQYF
many	TRBJ2-2	TRBV7-9	NA	CASSDRDKKVGTGELFF
many	TRBJ2-5	TRBV5-8	TRBD2	CASSLDLVGTTKETQYF
many	TRBJ2-5	TRBV12-3/TRBV12-4	NA	CASRRQGWETQYF
few	TRBJ1-6	TRBV7-3	NA	CASAPGGSYNSPLHF
NA	TRBJ1-4	TRBV19	NA	CASSIAGSEKLFF
few	TRBJ1-4	TRBV28	TRBD1	CASNQGGDEKLFF
NA	TRBJ2-3	TRBV13	TRBD2	CASSDSLAGDLVTDTQYF
NA	TRBJ2-7	TRBV28	TRBD2	CASGGAGLAGYEQYF
many	TRBJ1-1	TRBV19	NA	CASSKGGLGTEAFF
many	TRBJ2-7	TRBV7-8	NA	CASSLGDGAYEQYF
NA	NA	TRBV5-1	NA	CASSYAVLQGGSEQFF
many	TRBJ2-6	TRBV7-2	NA	CASSLYLGGANVLTF
NA	TRBJ2-7	TRBV24-1	NA	CATSVSGGQQYF
NA	TRBJ2-5	TRBV24-1	TRBD2	CATSDFGGRVSETQYF
NA	TRBJ2-5	TRBV29-1	TRBD1	CSVDLGDREETQYF
many	TRBJ2-7	TRBV20-1	TRBD2	CSARGGSSGRQPYEQYF
many	TRBJ2-5	TRBV7-6	NA	CASSPTRTVYQETQYF
many	TRBJ2-2	TRBV9	TRBD1	CASSVEQGPSGELFF
NA	TRBJ2-6	TRBV15	TRBD1	CAASSLQGAPSANVLTF
many	TRBJ1-1	TRBV12-3/TRBV12-4	TRBD1	CASSPGTGDTEAFF
many	TRBJ1-2	TRBV19	NA	CASSTLVAYGYTF
NA	TRBJ1-4	TRBV12-3/TRBV12-4	TRBD1	CASSSPTGTENEKLFF
NA	TRBJ2-2	TRBV29-1	NA	CSAEGNTGELFF
NA	TRBJ2-2	TRBV15	TRBD2	CATSRLGTSEQHFTGELFF
many	TRBJ2-7	TRBV20-1	TRBD2	CSASTSAQFYEQYF
NA	TRBJ1-2	TRBV10-3	TRBD1	CAISELRTGTGEIRGYTF
many	TRBJ1-6	TRBV10-2	NA	CASGAGENSPLHF
NA	TRBJ2-2	TRBV7-9	NA	CASSLEGGELFF
many	TRBJ1-1	TRBV10-3	NA	CAIRPIGRAGRVTEAFF
NA	TRBJ2-7	TRBV2	NA	CASSESHSSYEQYF
many	TRBJ1-2	TRBV2	TRBD1	CASSGQVYGYTF
NA	TRBJ2-7	TRBV7-9	TRBD2	CASSLGASGSDEQYF
NA	TRBJ2-5	TRBV20-1	NA	CGVQETQYF
NA	TRBJ2-5	TRBV29-1	TRBD1	CSSTGLKTQYF
NA	TRBJ1-1	TRBV20-1	TRBD1	CSASGTGGFLNTEAFF
NA	TRBJ1-5	TRBV10-3	NA	CAISESGHSNQPQHF
NA	TRBJ1-6	TRBV28	NA	CASSPQAGQGSPLHF
many	TRBJ1-2	TRBV10-3	TRBD1	CAISEPGQDNGYTF
NA	NA	TRBV5-5	NA	CASSLLGLAFDNEQFF
many	TRBJ1-4	TRBV10-3	NA	CAISDQQSELFF
NA	TRBJ2-2	TRBV24-1	TRBD2	CATRGTSVQGGTGELFF
NA	TRBJ1-5	TRBV7-9	NA	CASSLAGDLRPQHF